The TCR beta chain described here comes from a study of OX40 agonist ivuxolimab in advanced cancers. Study overall: An anti-OX40 (CD134) antibody with agonistic activity, ivuxolimab, was administered to patients.

The table came from immunoSEQ multiplex PCR; TCRdb's copy has only in-frame clones and leaves some out. The sample includes about 58,000 clones, around 84% of them seen just once. On this clone itself: Its specificity is not known.

Study-wide findings and caveats: At 0.1 to 3.0 mg/kg, CD4+ and CD8+ blood T cells expanded clonally by week 6.

J was trimmed by 0 bases and V by 7 bases; bases with no gene match: 12. Germline-derived CDR1 and CDR2 are SNHLY and FYNNEI. The CDR3 totals 18 residues. The TCR sequence derives from an adult with an advanced solid tumor such as melanoma, head and neck, liver or kidney cancer. The chain carries TRBV2 and TRBJ1-5, with TRBD1 matching over 10 bases. Material: CD4+ or CD8+ T cells sorted from blood, obtained in a trial of the OX40 agonist ivuxolimab. The CDR3 nucleotides are TGTGCCAGCACCCCCATGGGGGGACAGGGGTATAGCAATCAGCCCCAGCATTTT. Translating gives CASTPMGGQGYSNQPQHF.